Reported below is one T cell receptor (beta chain). Its antigen is currently unknown. Using immunoSEQ multiplex PCR, the repertoire was profiled, and TCRdb retains in-frame clones only, with some absent. The sample has about 43,000 clones, approximately 84% seen once; the top ten hold roughly 2.4%. Trimming removed 6 bases from V and 4 bases from J, with 6 bases in between. The CDR3 contains 11 residues. Germline lookup yields CDR1 MDHEN and CDR2 SYDVKM. The data originate from a study of a mutant IDH1 vaccine in newly diagnosed glioma. Time point in this sample: week 23, last vaccination. Each vaccine dose was 300 ug of mutant IDH1 20-mer peptide, with topical imiquimod.

The sample in question was PBMCs, obtained from a glioma patient whose treatment included an IDH1 peptide vaccine. The TCR originated in a woman aged 18-29 years with glioma. Some clones in this sample may be carry-over from other donors' samples. The chain carries TRBV28 and TRBJ1-2; D unresolved. The CDR3 DNA reads as TGTGCCAGCAGCCTTTCCTATGGCTACACCTTC. The encoded protein is CASSLSYGYTF.